This TCR beta chain was identified in a study of blood T cell repertoires in COVID-19. The repertoire was sequenced with immunoSEQ multiplex PCR; TCRdb's copy has only in-frame clones and lacks some. The sample holds about 120,000 clones, over 80% seen once. Trimming took off 1 base at V and 1 base at J, with 11 bases between the two ends. The length of the CDR3 is 16 residues. From germline, CDR1 is SGHVS and CDR2 FQNEAQ. The chain links TRBV7-8 to TRBJ1-5; tentatively, D is TRBD1 (6 bases). The sequenced sample consisted of peripheral blood. The TCR sequence derives from a man between 25 and 39 years old with acute or convalescent COVID-19. CDR3 bases: TGTGCCAGCAGCTTAGGGGGACACACAAGCAATCAGCCCCAGCATTTT. Protein sequence: CASSLGGHTSNQPQHF.